The rows below give T cell receptor beta chains drawn from one sample of a study of blood T cell repertoires in COVID-19. Some clones are missing from TCRdb's copy, which holds only in-frame ones; the method was immunoSEQ multiplex PCR. Of fewer than 250,000 clones listed, around 80% were seen once; the top ten hold approximately 2%. Sequenced: PBMCs or T cells enriched from blood (not recorded which). Receptors originate from a man aged 60 to 75 who had recovered from COVID-19. CDR3s leave out the opening cysteine and the closing phenylalanine or tryptophan. Fields, in order: J gene, V gene, CDR3 protein.

J: TRBJ2-7; V: TRBV9; CDR3: ASSVGVLGVEYEQY
J: TRBJ1-1; V: TRBV11-1; CDR3: ASSFTGFSEAF
J: TRBJ2-5; V: TRBV12-3/TRBV12-4; CDR3: ASSPPRGETQY
J: TRBJ2-1; V: TRBV7-9; CDR3: ASSADGSYNEQF
J: TRBJ1-4; V: TRBV25-1; CDR3: ASSEWAPTNEKLF
J: TRBJ2-3; V: TRBV5-6; CDR3: ASSLAGGLGHTQY
J: TRBJ2-2; V: TRBV7-3; CDR3: ASSYYPTNTGELF
J: TRBJ2-1; V: TRBV7-9; CDR3: ASSLVVAGVYEQF
J: TRBJ1-5; V: TRBV2; CDR3: ASSDLSGNQPQH
J: TRBJ1-1; V: TRBV19; CDR3: ASSRDRETEAF
J: TRBJ1-2; V: TRBV28; CDR3: ASSSGTDHGYT
J: TRBJ1-2; V: TRBV6-6; CDR3: ASSYSMGPTNYGYT
J: TRBJ1-1; V: TRBV19; CDR3: ASTLGQGTTEAF
J: TRBJ2-4; V: TRBV19; CDR3: ASSTPMGGQGDSKNIQY
J: TRBJ1-1; V: TRBV6-2/TRBV6-3; CDR3: ASSGAGTGGEGEAF
J: TRBJ1-5; V: TRBV10-3; CDR3: AISESKQGWGNQPQH
J: TRBJ2-3; V: TRBV6-5; CDR3: ASRLPGLAKDTQY
J: TRBJ1-2; V: TRBV6-5; CDR3: ASRHDGNYGYT
J: TRBJ1-2; V: TRBV5-6; CDR3: ASSGGQGVYGYT
J: TRBJ2-2; V: TRBV11-3; CDR3: ASSLDAWTGPTGELF
J: TRBJ1-4; V: TRBV11-3; CDR3: ASSQRGARMF
J: TRBJ2-7; V: TRBV6-5; CDR3: ASSYGGRVDYEQY
J: TRBJ2-7; V: TRBV4-3; CDR3: ASSQWEMGQSYEQY
J: TRBJ1-4; V: TRBV7-2; CDR3: ASSPNPPGVREKLF
J: TRBJ2-2; V: TRBV7-2; CDR3: ASSLVSHTGELF
J: TRBJ1-4; V: TRBV2; CDR3: ASRRAGEKLF
J: TRBJ2-7; V: TRBV7-5; CDR3: ARSLKWTPNAEQY
J: TRBJ1-2; V: TRBV24-1; CDR3: ATSEGTGQLYGYT
J: TRBJ1-6; V: TRBV14; CDR3: ASSPGTGIFYNSPLH
J: TRBJ2-5; V: TRBV7-2; CDR3: ASSFDRGVETQY
J: TRBJ1-5; V: TRBV19; CDR3: ASENRARGLSQPQH
J: TRBJ1-4; V: TRBV24-1; CDR3: ATSESGKDEKLF
J: TRBJ2-5; V: TRBV2; CDR3: ASSEVAGTKETQY
J: TRBJ1-3; V: TRBV7-2; CDR3: ASSLTRGDTIY
J: TRBJ1-2; V: TRBV6-5; CDR3: ASSRAGQVFGGYT
J: TRBJ2-7; V: TRBV3-1/TRBV3-2; CDR3: ASSQQYEQY
J: TRBJ2-2; V: TRBV7-8; CDR3: ASSLRLGQGNPGELF
J: TRBJ1-5; V: TRBV7-8; CDR3: ASSPRRGSNQPQH
J: TRBJ2-2; V: TRBV14; CDR3: ASSQRPGANTGELF
J: TRBJ2-7; V: TRBV5-1; CDR3: ASSSQGAPYEQY
J: TRBJ2-3; V: TRBV2; CDR3: ASSVLQKIGQY
J: TRBJ1-6; V: TRBV27; CDR3: ASSLLAPGQGNSPLH
J: TRBJ2-5; V: TRBV7-2; CDR3: ASSGAGTTQY
J: TRBJ2-7; V: TRBV4-2; CDR3: ASSPMDSIYEQY
J: TRBJ1-4; V: TRBV28; CDR3: AVSGQGTAKLF
J: TRBJ1-5; V: TRBV6-2/TRBV6-3; CDR3: ASSNPLTGGNQPQH